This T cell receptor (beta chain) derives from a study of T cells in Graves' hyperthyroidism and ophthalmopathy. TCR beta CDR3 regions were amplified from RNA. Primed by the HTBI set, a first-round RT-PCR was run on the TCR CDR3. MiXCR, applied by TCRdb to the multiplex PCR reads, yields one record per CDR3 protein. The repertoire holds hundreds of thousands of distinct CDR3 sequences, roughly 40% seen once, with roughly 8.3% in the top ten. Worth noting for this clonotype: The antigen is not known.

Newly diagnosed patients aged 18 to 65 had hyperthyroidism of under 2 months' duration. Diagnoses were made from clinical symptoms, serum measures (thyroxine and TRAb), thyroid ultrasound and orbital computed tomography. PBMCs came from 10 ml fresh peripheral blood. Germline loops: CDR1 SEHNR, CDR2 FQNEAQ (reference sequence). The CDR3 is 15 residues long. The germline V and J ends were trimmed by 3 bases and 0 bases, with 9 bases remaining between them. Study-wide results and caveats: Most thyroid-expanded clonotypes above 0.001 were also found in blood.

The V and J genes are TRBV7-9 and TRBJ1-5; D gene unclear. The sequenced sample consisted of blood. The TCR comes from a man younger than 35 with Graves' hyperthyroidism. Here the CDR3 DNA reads TGTGCCAGCAGCTTCTCCGGCTCTAGCAATCAGCCCCAGCATTTT. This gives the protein CASSFSGSSNQPQHF.